This T cell receptor beta chain stems from a study of technical replicates of blood from four donors. Only in-frame clones appear in the TCRdb table, and some are missing; sequencing was by immunoSEQ multiplex PCR. The sample holds about 56,000 clones, just under 95% seen once. The CDR3 covers 15 residues. Germline values: CDR1 SEHNR, CDR2 FQNEAQ (reference sequence). Trimming removed 4 bases from V and 3 bases from J, with 16 bases in between. Sequencing was performed on PBMCs. The clonotype was recovered from a human donor in good health. Some clones in this sample may be carry-over from other donors' samples. The rearrangement joins TRBV7-9 to TRBJ2-7; possible D gene TRBD1, 6 bases. The CDR3 DNA reads as TGTGCCAGCAGCTCAGAATGGACAGCCAACTACGAGCAGTACTTC. It yields the protein CASSSEWTANYEQYF.